This TCR beta chain is drawn from a study of T-cell reconstitution after alpha-beta-depleted transplantation in children. Between the trimmed V and J ends, which lost 6 bases and 2 bases, there was a span of 7 bases. The CDR3 spans 13 residues. This clonotype showed up many times. Unique molecular identifiers featured in how the TCRbeta library was prepared. One entry per CDR3 protein results from TCRdb running MiXCR on the PCR reads. There are approximately 630,000 distinct CDR3 sequences in the sample; about 12% occur only once, and 0.79% lies in the top ten. This clonotype originated in a girl aged 2 to 9 with congenital amegakaryocytic thrombocytopenia, due to receive a stem cell transplant. The sample here was PBMCs, taken before TCRalphabeta/CD19-depleted stem cell transplant. The rearrangement links TRBV12-3 or TRBV12-4 to TRBJ2-2; D is unresolved. The CDR3 DNA reads as TGTGCCAGCAGCCTTACAAACACCGGGGAGCTGTTTTTT. As protein: CASSLTNTGELFF.